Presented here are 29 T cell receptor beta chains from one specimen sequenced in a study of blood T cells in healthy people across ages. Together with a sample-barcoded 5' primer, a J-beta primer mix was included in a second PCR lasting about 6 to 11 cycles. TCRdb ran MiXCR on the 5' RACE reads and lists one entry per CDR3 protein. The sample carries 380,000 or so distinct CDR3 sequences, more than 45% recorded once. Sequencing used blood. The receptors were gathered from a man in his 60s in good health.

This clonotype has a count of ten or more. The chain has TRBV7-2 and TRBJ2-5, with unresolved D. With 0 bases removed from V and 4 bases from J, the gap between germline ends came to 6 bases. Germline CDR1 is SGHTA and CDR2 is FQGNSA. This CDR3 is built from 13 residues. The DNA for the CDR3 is TGTGCCAGCAGCTTAGCGGGCCGAGAGACCCAGTACTTC. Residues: CASSLAGRETQYF.

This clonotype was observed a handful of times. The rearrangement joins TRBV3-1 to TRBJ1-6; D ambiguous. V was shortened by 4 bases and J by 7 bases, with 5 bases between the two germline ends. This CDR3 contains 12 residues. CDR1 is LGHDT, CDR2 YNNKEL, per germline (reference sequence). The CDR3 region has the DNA TGTGCCAGCAGCCCGGGGAATTCACCCCTCCACTTT. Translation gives CASSPGNSPLHF.

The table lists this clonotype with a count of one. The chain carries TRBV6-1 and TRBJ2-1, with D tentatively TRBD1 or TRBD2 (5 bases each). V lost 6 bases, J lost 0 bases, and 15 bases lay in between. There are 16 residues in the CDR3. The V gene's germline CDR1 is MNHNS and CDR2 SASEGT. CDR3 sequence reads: CASSATRGGSYNEQFF. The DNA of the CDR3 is TGTGCCAGCAGCGCCACCCGGGGCGGCTCCTACAATGAGCAGTTCTTC.

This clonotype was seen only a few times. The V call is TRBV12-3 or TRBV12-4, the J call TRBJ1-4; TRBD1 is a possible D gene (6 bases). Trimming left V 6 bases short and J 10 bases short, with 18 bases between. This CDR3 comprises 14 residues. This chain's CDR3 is CASSYTGRGGKLFF. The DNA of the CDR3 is TGTGCCAGCAGCTATACAGGGAGAGGTGGAAAACTGTTTTTT.

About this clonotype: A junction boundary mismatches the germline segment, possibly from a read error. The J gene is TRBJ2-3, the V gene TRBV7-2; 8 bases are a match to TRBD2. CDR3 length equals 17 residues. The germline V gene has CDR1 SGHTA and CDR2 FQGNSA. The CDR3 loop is CASSLAHGGAGQATRYF. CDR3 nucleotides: TGTGCCAGCAGCTTAGCTCACGGGGGGGCCGGCCAAGCTACGCGGTATTTT.

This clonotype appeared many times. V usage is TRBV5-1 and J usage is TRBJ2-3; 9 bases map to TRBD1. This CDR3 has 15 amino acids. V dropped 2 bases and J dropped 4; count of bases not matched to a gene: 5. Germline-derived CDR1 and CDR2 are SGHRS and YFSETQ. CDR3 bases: TGCGCCAGCAGCTTACAGGGGGCTCTCGCAGATACGCAGTATTTT. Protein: CASSLQGALADTQYF.

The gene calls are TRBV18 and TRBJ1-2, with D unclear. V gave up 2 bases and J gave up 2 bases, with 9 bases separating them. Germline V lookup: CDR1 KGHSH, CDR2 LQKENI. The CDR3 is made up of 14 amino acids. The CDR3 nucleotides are TGTGCCAGCTCACCAACACTGGACAACTATGGCTACACCTTC. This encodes CASSPTLDNYGYTF.

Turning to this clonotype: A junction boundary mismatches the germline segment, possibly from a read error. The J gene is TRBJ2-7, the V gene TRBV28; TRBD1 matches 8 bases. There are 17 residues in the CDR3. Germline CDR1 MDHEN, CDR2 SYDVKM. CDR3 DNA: TGTGCCTGCAGTACCCCGGGCAGGGGGCGAAGCTCCTACGAGCAGTACTTC. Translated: CACSTPGRGRSSYEQYF. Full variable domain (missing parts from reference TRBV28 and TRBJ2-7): DVKVTQSSRYLVKRTGEKVFLECVQDMDHENMFWYRQDPGLGLRLIYFSYDVKMKEKGDIPEGYSVSREKKERFSLILESASTNQTSMYLCACSTPGRGRSSYEQYFGPGTRLTVT.

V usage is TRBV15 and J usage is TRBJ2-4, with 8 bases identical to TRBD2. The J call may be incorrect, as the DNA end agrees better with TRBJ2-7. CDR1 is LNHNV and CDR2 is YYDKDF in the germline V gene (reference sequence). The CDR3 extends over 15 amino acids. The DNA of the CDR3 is TGTGCCACCAGCCCACCGATTAGCGGGACCCTCGAGCAGTACTTC. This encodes CATSPPISGTLEQYF.

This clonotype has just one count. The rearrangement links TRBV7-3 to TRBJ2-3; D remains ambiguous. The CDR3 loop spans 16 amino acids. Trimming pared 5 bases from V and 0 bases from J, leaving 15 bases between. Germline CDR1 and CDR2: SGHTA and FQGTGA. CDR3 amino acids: CASSPQGQSSTDTQYF. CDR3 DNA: TGTGCCAGCAGCCCCCAAGGTCAGAGTAGCACAGATACGCAGTATTTT.

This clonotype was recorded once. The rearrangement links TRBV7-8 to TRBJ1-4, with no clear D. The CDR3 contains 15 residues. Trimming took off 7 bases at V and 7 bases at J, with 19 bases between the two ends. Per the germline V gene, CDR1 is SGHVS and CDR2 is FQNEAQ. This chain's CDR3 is CASTFLPMTGEKLFF. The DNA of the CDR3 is TGTGCCAGCACCTTTTTACCCATGACGGGTGAAAAACTGTTTTTT.

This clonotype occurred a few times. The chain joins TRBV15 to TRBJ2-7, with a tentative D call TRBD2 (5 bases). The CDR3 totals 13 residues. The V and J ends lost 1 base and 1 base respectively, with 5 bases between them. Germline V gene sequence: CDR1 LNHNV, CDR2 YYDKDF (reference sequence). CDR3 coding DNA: TGTGCCACCAGCAGAGGCGGGTCCTACGAGCAGTACTTC. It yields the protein CATSRGGSYEQYF.

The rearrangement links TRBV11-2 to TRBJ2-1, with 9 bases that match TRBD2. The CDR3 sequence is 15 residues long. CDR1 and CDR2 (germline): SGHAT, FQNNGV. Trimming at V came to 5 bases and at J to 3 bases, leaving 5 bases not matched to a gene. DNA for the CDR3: TGTGCCAGCAGCGTTAGCGGGAGCCTCTACAATGAGCAGTTCTTC. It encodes CASSVSGSLYNEQFF.

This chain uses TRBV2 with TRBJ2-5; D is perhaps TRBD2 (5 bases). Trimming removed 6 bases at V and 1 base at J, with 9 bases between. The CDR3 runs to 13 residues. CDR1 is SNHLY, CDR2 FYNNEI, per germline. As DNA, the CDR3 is TGTGCCAGCAGCCGGGGTCCCCAAGAGACCCAGTACTTC. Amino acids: CASSRGPQETQYF. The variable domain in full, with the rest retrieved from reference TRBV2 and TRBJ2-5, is EPEVTQTPSHQVTQMGQEVILRCVPISNHLYFYWYRQILGQKVEFLVSFYNNEISEKSEIFDDQFSVERPDGSNFTLKIRSTKLEDSAMYFCASSRGPQETQYFGPGTRLLVL.

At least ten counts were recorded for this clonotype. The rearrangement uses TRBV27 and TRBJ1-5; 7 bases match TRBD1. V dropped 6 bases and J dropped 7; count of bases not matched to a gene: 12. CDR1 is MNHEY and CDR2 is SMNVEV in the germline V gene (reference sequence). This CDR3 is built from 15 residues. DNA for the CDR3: TGTGCCAGCAGCCCGACGGCAGGGGGAGGCCAGCCCCAGCATTTT. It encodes CASSPTAGGGQPQHF.

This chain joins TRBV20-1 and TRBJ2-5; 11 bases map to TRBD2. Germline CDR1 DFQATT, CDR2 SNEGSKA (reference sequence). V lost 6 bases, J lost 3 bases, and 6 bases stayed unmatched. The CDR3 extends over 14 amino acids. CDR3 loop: CSAPGLAGKETQYF. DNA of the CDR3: TGCAGTGCCCCAGGACTAGCGGGTAAAGAGACCCAGTACTTC.

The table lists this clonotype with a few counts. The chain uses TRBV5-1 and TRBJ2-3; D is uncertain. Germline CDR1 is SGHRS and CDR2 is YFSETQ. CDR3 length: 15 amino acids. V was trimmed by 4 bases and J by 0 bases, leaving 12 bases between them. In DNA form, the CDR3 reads TGCGCCAGCAGCCCCTTAGCCCGTAGCACAGATACGCAGTATTTT. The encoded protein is CASSPLARSTDTQYF.

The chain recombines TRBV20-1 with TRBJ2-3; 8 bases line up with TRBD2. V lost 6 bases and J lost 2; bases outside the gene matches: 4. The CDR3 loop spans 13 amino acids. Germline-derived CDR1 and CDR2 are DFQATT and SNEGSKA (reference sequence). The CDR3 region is CSAREGSTDTQYF. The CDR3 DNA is TGCAGTGCCCGGGAGGGGTCCACAGATACGCAGTATTTT.

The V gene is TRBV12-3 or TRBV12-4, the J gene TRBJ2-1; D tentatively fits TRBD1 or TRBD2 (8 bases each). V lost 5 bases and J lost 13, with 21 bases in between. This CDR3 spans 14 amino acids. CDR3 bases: TGTGCCAGCAGTGACAGGGGACGGGAGGGTGAACAGTTCTTC. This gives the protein CASSDRGREGEQFF.

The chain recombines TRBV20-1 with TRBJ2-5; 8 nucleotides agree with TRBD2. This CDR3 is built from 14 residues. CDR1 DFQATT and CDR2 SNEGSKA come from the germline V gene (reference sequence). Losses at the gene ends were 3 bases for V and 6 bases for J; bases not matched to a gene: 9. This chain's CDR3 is CSASGSGSEKTQYF. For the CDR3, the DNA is TGCAGTGCTAGTGGCAGCGGGAGTGAAAAGACCCAGTACTTC.

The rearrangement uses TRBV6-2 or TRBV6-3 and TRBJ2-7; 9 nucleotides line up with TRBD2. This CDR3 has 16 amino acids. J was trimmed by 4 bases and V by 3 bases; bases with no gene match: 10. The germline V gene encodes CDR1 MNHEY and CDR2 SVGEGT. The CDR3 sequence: CASSYPQAGGGYEQYF. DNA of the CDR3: TGTGCCAGCAGTTATCCCCAAGCGGGAGGTGGATACGAGCAGTACTTC.

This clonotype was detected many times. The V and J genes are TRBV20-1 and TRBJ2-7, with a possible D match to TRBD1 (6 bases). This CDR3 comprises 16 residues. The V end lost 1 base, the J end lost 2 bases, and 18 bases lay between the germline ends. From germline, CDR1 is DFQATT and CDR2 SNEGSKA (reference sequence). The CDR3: CSARAEPSGAPYEQYF. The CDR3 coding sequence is TGCAGTGCTAGAGCCGAACCCTCAGGGGCCCCCTACGAGCAGTACTTC.

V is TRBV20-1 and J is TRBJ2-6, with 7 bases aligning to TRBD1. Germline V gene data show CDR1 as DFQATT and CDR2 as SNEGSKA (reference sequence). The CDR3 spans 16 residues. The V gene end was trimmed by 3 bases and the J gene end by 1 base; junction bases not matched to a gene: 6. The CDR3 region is CSARAQGVSGANVLTF. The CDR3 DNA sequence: TGCAGTGCTAGGGCTCAGGGGGTATCTGGGGCCAACGTCCTGACTTTC.

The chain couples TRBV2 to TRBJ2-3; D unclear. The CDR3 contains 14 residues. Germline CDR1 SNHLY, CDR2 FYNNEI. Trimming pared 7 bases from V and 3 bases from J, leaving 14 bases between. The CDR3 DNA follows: TGTGCCAGCACCGGGCAGACGATAACAGATACGCAGTATTTT. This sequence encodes CASTGQTITDTQYF.

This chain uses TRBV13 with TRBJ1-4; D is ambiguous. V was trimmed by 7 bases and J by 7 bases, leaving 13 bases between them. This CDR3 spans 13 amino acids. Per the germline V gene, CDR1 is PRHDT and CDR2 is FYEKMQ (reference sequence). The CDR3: CASTTTRGEKLFF. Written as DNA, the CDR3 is TGTGCCAGCACCACCACTCGGGGTGAAAAACTGTTTTTT.

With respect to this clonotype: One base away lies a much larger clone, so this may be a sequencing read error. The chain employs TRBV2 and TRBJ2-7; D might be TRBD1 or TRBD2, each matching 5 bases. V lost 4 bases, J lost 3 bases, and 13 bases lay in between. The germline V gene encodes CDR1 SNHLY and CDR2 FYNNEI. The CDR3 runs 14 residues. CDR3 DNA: TGTGCCAGCAGTGTTAGGGGCGGGTACTACGAGCAGTACTTC. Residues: CASSVRGGYYEQYF.

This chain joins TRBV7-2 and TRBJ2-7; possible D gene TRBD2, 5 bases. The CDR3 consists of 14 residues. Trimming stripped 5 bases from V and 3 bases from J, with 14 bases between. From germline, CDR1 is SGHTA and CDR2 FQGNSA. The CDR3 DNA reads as TGTGCCAGCAGCACAGCCTACGGGGACTACGAGCAGTACTTC. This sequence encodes CASSTAYGDYEQYF.

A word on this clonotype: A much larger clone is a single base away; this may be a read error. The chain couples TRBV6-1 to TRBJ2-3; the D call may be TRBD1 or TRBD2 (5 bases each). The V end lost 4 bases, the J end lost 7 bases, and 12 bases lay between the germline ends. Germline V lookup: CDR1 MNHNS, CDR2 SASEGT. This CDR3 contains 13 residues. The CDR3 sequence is CASSGEWGNTQYF. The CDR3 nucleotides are TGTGCCAGCAGTGGGGAATGGGGGAATACGCAGTATTTT.

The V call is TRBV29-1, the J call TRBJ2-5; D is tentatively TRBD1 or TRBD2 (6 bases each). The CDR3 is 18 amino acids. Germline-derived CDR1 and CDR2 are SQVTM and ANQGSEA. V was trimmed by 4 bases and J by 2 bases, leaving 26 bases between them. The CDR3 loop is CSVGPTGLPLGGQETQYF. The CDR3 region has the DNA TGCAGCGTTGGCCCAACGGGACTTCCCCTAGGGGGTCAAGAGACCCAGTACTTC.